This TCR beta chain was documented in a study of human T cells and chemical hapten exposure (dated by TCRdb to 2020 to 2022). Describing the broader study: For sensitization, 2% DPC in acetone was applied to a roughly 2 cm by roughly 2 cm area of upper inner arm skin. Blood was sampled from patients pre-sensitization (week 0) and at 2, 6 and about 24 weeks after DPC sensitization. Twenty-nine alopecia patients provided blood for TCR sequencing at one to four time points (pre-sensitization, 2, 6 and 24 weeks). Patch testing was performed on the upper back with Finn chambers containing 0.01% DPC, and the patch tests were scored after 6 days according to International Contact Dermatitis Research Group standards. Libraries were pooled for sequencing, and per-sample TCR yields varied mainly because of small differences in library volumes within the pool. Throughout the study period of roughly five months, patients also received therapeutic DPC doses to the scalp every week. Alopecia areata with under or over 50% scalp involvement, alopecia totalis and alopecia universalis were represented in the patient cohort, which was mostly female. Peripheral blood TCR repertoire changes were tracked in vivo in alopecia patients during primary and secondary sensitization to the hapten diphenylcyclopropenone (DPC).

What the study reported, not specific to this receptor: Expanded TCRs formed significantly more large CDR3 similarity clusters than pre-sensitization or healthy control sets, consistent with antigen-driven responses. DPC sensitization did not change the number of TCRs with a frequency above 1 in 1000, and there was no evidence of changes in global repertoire structure. The number of PT1 expanded TCRs positively correlated with patch test score, significant at thresholds 8, 16 and 32 but not 4. Because all patients had alopecia, a presumed autoimmune disease, the immune response of the patients might differ from that of healthy individuals. Repeated subsampling changed both the strength of the expansion versus patch-test correlation and the threshold at which that correlation became significant.

The germline V gene gives CDR1 as LGHNA and CDR2 as YNFKEQ. From the cysteine through the phenylalanine, the CDR3 covers 15 amino acids. Only the CDR3 DNA is retained, 45 bases long and in frame from the first base. The method behind the library was RACE. Sequencing instrument: NextSeq 500. Library preparation attached unique molecular identifiers to individual cDNA molecules for quantitative, reproducible TCR counting. From each blood RNA sample, both TCR alpha and TCR beta chains were sequenced. The paper's data handling went like this. Samples had a median of approximately 93,000 TCRs, with a range from 23,224 to 690,600. The Decombinator software suite was used to annotate V, J and CDR3 in the TCR reads. To make PS versus PT1 abundance plots, every sample was subsampled to the same number of TCRs (28,000). Expanded TCRs were defined as absent before sensitization and observed at least eight times at the 2-week time point. Starting from the raw public reads, TCRdb applied fastp trimming at Q25, assembled clones with MiXCR and retained in-frame beta chains. CDR3 protein sequences are deduplicated, and each keeps its most common genes and DNA. TCRdb's processing, not the authors', yielded these V and J calls. The sample has 110,000 or so distinct CDR3 sequences on record, more than 7% of them singletons. Of the sample, around 3% falls within the top ten clones.

Interpreted using the paper, the time point label stands for: patch test 2, 6 weeks after DPC sensitization. The treatment or condition label of this sample denotes: therapeutic diphenylcyclopropenone sensitization with weekly scalp DPC. At each patch-test visit, blood was drawn before the patch test was applied. To be eligible, patients had to be aged 18 to 70, diagnosed with alopecia and judged suitable for DPC therapy, while pregnant patients were excluded. Total RNA was isolated from unfractionated whole blood collected in Tempus Blood RNA tubes. For this clonotype: Its antigen has not been determined. Compared with germline, one end of the junction differs, possibly owing to a read error.

The receptor chain draws on TRBV4-2 and TRBJ1-1; 9 of the junction bases match TRBD1. The receptor comes from a middle-aged woman with alopecia areata. Some clones in this sample may be carry-over from other donors' samples. The source material was whole blood, sampled in connection with sensitization to the hapten diphenylcyclopropenone (DPC). The CDR3 region reads CACSQPGQGSTEAFF. In nucleotide form, the sequence is TGTGCCTGCAGCCAACCGGGACAGGGTAGCACTGAAGCTTTCTTT.